This T cell receptor beta chain appears in the sequencing data of a study of cytomegalovirus exposure and HLA in healthy donors (dated by TCRdb to between 2016 and 2019). In terms of the full investigation: According to an earlier analysis of a few hundred of the donors, some 180 million T cells yielded over 100 million unique TCR beta sequences and approximately 280 Gb of sequence data. To decide whether each TCR beta V gene segment behaved as functional or pseudogenic, an earlier analysis of approximately 590 of the donors relied on high-throughput TCR beta sequencing. A later analysis re-examined previously published TCR beta repertoires from over 500 donors and added high-resolution HLA genotyping to investigate patterns of TCR occurrence. An early release covering more than 500 HLA-typed donors comprised approximately 300 gigabases of sequencing data and around 86 million unique TCR sequences. About five DR-DQ haplotypes were handled as single units for association and clustering, since linkage in the cohort was strong. The study aimed to test whether signatures of past pathogen exposure could be identified by cataloging public T cell receptors. All discovery cohort repertoires had been generated using a single sequencing platform. In the later analysis, no new phenotypic data were used to find candidate immune exposures; instead, reliance was placed on TCR beta sequences and their occurrence across donors. Genome-wide SNP genotypes for about 65% of the 666 donors were used in a later genetic analysis, which treated that subset as a discovery cohort. Both class I and class II loci were covered by HLA typing, at four-digit resolution. The number of donors typed differed by locus, with roughly 620-630 for A, B, C, DRB1 and DQB1, about 500 for DQA1, 600 to 610 for DPA1, and about 450 for DPB1. The study profiled the T cell repertoires of hundreds of subjects by immunosequencing and related them to cytomegalovirus serostatus. Donor age, sex, ethnicity and CMV serostatus were collected together with the repertoire data. Besides the first cohort of more than 650 subjects, a separate validation cohort made up of 120 or so different subjects was used. Among about 400 genotyped donors of the cohort, an average of around 250,000 unique TCR beta nucleotide sequences was sequenced per donor, of which 15% to 20% were non-productive. The genetic ancestry cluster associated with self-reported Caucasian donors included over 80% of the 398 genotyped donors. The study combined high-throughput TCR immunosequencing, statistical association of individual TCRs with disease status, and machine learning to predict cytomegalovirus infection status.

About this clone: What this receptor recognizes is not known. No base qualities exist here, and no much larger clone lies one base off it.

V loses 0 bases, J loses 4 bases, and the germline ends lie 5 bases apart. Looking up the germline V gene yields CDR1 KGHSH and CDR2 LQKENI. Including cysteine and phenylalanine, the CDR3 has 13 amino acids. This entry keeps only the CDR3 DNA: 39 bases, framed from base 1. The full study reports these points: According to a later analysis, parvovirus B19, influenza, CMV and Epstein-Barr virus appeared linked to several top co-occurrence clusters. The only immune exposure information available for the cohort was CMV serostatus. At a false discovery rate of 0.05, a later analysis linked 16,951 TCR beta sequences to specific HLA alleles. The presence/absence analyses assumed that sequencing depth was roughly uniform across donors, and that assumption may not be true. The authors suggested that the approach could potentially be generalized to other disease states and immunological phenotypes. Strong co-occurrence of HLA alleles, especially DR and DQ, made assigning TCR associations to individual alleles difficult. A further reported finding was that TCR beta sequences accurately predicted the HLA-A and HLA-B alleles for most subjects in the first cohort. Most TCR sequences were seen in very few donors, while some public TCRs were found in many individuals. A later genetic analysis associated a missense DCLRE1C variant with V-gene and J-gene trimming of TCR beta chains, and an independent cohort replicated the association. In vitro tests confirmed that a few of the cytomegalovirus-associated TCR beta chains recognize cytomegalovirus antigens. A later analysis found that HLA-associated TCR beta chains were more clonally expanded and had lower generation probabilities than equally common non-associated chains. Linkage disequilibrium might explain the correlated functional status among segregating V segments, but an unknown experimental factor could not be ruled out. In an earlier analysis of about 550 of the donors, most TCR beta V segments were observed in productive rearrangements about 87% or about 30% of the time, broadly matching IMGT annotations. A cluster of highly shared sequence variants was judged likely to be a technical artifact of the sequencing pipeline. A later analysis found that most CMV-associated TCR beta chains appeared HLA-restricted, with HLA associations seemingly driven largely by CMV exposure. This cohort had only TCR beta chains sequenced, and the lack of alpha or paired-chain data limited which features could be detected. HLA typing was unavailable for some donors at each locus, so association tests used only the typed subset. The earlier analysis of a few hundred of the donors excluded over 15 rarely observed V segments, including chromosome 9 orphons, because counts were too low. Cytomegalovirus status was reported to be diagnosed by the classifier with high specificity and sensitivity in both the original and validation cohorts. The 87-base-pair reads could not distinguish some IMGT-functional V segments, including TRBV6-2 and TRBV6-3, so those segments were excluded. Compared with the approximately 600-donor mean, donors in an Asian-associated ancestry cluster had fewer N-insertions in productive TCRs, according to a later genetic analysis. According to a later analysis, TCR association rates differed among HLA loci, with DRB1 alleles showing the most associated TCRs and HLA-C alleles showing the fewest. The study gave a list of more than 150 TCR beta chains associated with cytomegalovirus.

The library was generated by the immunoSEQ multiplex PCR assay. A mixture of 60 forward primers for TCR Vbeta segments and 13 reverse primers for TCR Jbeta segments was used in the multiplex PCR. A multiplex PCR assay on genomic DNA amplified the CDR3 region of rearranged TCR beta genes. Amplified TCR beta libraries were sequenced as 87-base-pair reads on the Illumina HiSeq System. Regarding the original processing steps: In a later analysis, tens of millions of unique TCR beta chains were counted across the 666 repertoires, and about 10 million of these chains were shared by at least two donors. Raw reads were error-corrected and collapsed into unique sequences by a nearest-neighbor algorithm in which closely related sequences were merged to remove PCR and sequencing errors. V, D and J gene segments were assigned by aligning CDR3 sequences to IMGT reference sequences. For a sequence to be retained, a match of at least six nucleotides was required to both a V gene segment and a J gene segment. A rearrangement was called productive if the CDR3 had no stop codons and remained in frame with V and J, and every other rearrangement was called non-productive. Following IMGT convention, CDR3 was defined as the stretch from the second conserved V-encoded cysteine up to the conserved J-encoded phenylalanine. The earlier analysis of some 550 of the donors excluded any sequence lacking an unambiguous match to a single V gene segment. An earlier analysis of about 590 of the donors classified V segments as functional when productive rearrangements were above 56.7% and as segregating when the standard deviation between donors was above 5%. A statistical classification framework was built to diagnose cytomegalovirus status from the catalog of TCR beta chain sequences. A later analysis assigned V and J genes by comparing TCR nucleotide sequences with IMGT/GENE-DB human TR gene sequences. A later analysis assigned CDR3 sequences and most-parsimonious VDJ recombination scenarios with the TCRdist pipeline. In a later analysis, each TCR beta chain was defined by its CDR3 amino acid sequence together with its V-gene family, and reads lacking a unique V-gene family were excluded. A later analysis removed 450 to 600 highly shared, low-generation-probability nucleotide sequences to deal with suspected cross-contamination and a sequencing artifact. For each public chain, a later analysis derived a clonal expansion index from normalized ranks of inferred template counts within each repertoire. In a later analysis, generation probabilities were computed using a VDJ recombination model fitted to out-of-frame rearrangements, and the results were checked against IGoR. In a later analysis, TCR-TCR, TCR-HLA and TCR-CMV co-occurrence was scored with hypergeometric tests, and a repertoire-size bias correction was applied to TCR pairs. A later analysis estimated false discovery rates by permuting HLA or CMV assignments 20 times. A later analysis grouped co-occurring TCRs with DBSCAN, adding TCRdist sequence similarity when clustering within HLA-allele-positive subsets. For co-occurrence clustering, repertoires with fewer than 30,000 or more than 120,000 public chains were excluded, along with about five repertoires with anomalous nucleotide sharing. Sourced from immuneACCESS, this table was stored by TCRdb with only in-frame sequences that have V and J called. A share of the clones is absent; for the studies checked, an unresolved V gene accounts for under half, and the remainder has no known explanation. Clonal size and the V and J genes are those of that table, whereas D and trimming came from the DNA. The sample records roughly 100,000 clones, less than 85% of which are singletons. The ten largest clones represent about 5.4% of the sample.

The cohort was made up of about 610 healthy bone marrow donors. At the time of sampling, all cohort members were nominally healthy, though unrecorded immune exposures were likely present. The donor was CMV seropositive and was included in the group of 250 to 350 seropositive cohort members. A peripheral blood sample was provided by each donor, and peripheral blood mononuclear cells were used for TCR beta sequencing. The Qiagen DNeasy Blood Extraction Kit was used to extract genomic DNA from the blood cell samples. Recombination connected TRBV18 to TRBJ2-3, with the identity of the D gene unclear. The TCR was taken from a woman aged 18-29 years in good health and CMV-seropositive. The sequenced material came from PBMCs. The DNA reads TGTGCCAGCTCACCACCCCAGTCAGATACGCAGTATTTT. Translated, it reads CASSPPQSDTQYF.